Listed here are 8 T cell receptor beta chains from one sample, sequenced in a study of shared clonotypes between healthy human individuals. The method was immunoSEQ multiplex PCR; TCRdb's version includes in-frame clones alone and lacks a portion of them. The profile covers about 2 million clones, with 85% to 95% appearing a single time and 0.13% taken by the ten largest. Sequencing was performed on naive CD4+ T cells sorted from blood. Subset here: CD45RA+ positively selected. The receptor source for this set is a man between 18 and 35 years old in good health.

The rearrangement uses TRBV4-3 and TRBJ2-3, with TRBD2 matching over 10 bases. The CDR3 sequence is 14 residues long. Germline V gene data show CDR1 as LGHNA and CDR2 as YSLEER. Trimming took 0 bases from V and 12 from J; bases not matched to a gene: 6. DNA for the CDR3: TGCGCCAGCAGCCAAGAAGCGGGAGGGCCCCGACAGTATTTT. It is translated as CASSQEAGGPRQYF.

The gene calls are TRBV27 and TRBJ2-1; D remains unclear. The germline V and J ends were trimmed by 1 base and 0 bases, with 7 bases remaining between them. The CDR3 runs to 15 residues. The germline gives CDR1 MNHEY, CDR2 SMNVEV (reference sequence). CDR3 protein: CASSLFRSSYNEQFF. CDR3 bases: TGTGCCAGCAGTTTATTCCGGAGCTCCTACAATGAGCAGTTCTTC.

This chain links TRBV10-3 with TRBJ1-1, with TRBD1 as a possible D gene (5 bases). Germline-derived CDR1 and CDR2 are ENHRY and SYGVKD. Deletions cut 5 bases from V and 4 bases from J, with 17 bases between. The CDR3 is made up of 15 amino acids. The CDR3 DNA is TGTGCCATCAGTACCGACAGCCTGCGGGGCACTGAAGCTTTCTTT. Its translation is CAISTDSLRGTEAFF.

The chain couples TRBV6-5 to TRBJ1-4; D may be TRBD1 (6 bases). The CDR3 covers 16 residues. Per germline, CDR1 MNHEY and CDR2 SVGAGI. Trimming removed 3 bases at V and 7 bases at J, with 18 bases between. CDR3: CASSYGGLGSTEKLFF. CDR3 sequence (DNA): TGTGCCAGCAGTTATGGGGGGCTAGGCTCTACTGAAAAACTGTTTTTT.

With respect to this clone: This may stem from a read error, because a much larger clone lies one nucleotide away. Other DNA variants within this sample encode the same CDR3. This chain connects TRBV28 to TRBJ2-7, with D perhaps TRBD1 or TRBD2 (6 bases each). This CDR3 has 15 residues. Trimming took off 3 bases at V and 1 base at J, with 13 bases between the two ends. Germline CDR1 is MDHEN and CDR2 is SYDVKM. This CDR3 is CASSFPRGLSYEQYF. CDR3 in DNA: TGTGCCAGCAGTTTTCCCCGGGGGCTTTCCTACGAGCAGTACTTC.

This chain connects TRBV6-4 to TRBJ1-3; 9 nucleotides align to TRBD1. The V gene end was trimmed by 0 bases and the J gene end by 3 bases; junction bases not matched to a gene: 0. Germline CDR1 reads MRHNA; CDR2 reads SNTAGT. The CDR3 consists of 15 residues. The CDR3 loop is CASSDSDRGGNTIYF. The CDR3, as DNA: TGTGCCAGCAGTGACTCGGACAGGGGTGGAAACACCATATATTTT.

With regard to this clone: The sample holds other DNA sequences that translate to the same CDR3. The CDR3 coding sequence is TGTGCCATCAGTGAGTCAGGGGGCACAGATACGCAGTATTTT. This sequence encodes CAISESGGTDTQYF. The V and J genes are TRBV10-3 and TRBJ2-3, with D perhaps TRBD1 (5 bases). Germline V gene data show CDR1 as ENHRY and CDR2 as SYGVKD. The CDR3 contains 14 residues. The V gene lost 0 bases and the J gene lost 1 base, with 5 bases spanning the gap.

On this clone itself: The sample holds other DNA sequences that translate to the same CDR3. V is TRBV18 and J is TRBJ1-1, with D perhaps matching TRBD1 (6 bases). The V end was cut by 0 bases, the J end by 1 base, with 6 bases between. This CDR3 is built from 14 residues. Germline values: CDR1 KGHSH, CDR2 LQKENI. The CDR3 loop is CASSPPTGNTEAFF. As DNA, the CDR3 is TGTGCCAGCTCACCACCGACAGGGAACACTGAAGCTTTCTTT.